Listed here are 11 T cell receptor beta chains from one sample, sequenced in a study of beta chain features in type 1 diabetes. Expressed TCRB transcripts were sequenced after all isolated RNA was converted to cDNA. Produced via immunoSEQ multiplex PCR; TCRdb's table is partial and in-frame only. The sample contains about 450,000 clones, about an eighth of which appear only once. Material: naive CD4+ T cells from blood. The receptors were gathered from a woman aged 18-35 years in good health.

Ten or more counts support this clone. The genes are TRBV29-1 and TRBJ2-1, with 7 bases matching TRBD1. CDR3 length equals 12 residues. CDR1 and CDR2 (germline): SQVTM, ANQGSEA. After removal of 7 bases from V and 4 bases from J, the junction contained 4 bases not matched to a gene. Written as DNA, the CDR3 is TGCAGCGCCCTGACAGGGTACAATGAGCAGTTCTTC. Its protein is CSALTGYNEQFF.

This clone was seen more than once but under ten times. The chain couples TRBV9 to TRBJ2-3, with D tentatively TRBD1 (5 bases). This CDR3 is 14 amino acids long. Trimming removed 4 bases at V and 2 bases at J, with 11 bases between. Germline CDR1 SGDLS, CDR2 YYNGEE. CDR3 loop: CASSTRQFTDTQYF. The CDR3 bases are TGTGCCAGCAGCACCCGACAGTTCACAGATACGCAGTATTTT.

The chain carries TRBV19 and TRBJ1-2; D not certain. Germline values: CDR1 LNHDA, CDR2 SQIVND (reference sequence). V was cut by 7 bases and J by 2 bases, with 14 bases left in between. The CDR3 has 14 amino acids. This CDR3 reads CASTPGVNNYGYTF. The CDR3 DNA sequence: TGTGCCAGTACCCCTGGGGTTAACAACTATGGCTACACCTTC.

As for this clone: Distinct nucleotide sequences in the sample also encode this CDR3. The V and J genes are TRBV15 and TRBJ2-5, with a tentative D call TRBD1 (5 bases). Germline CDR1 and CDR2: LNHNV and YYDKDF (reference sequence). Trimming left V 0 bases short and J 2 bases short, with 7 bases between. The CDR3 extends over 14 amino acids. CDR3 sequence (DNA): TGTGCCACCAGCAGAGACAGGGCTCAAGAGACCCAGTACTTC. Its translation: CATSRDRAQETQYF.

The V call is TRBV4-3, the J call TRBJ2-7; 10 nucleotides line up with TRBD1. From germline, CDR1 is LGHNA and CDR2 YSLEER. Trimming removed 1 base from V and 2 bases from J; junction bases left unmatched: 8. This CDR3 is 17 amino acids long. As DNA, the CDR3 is TGCGCCAGCAGCCAAGGGGGGACAGGGGTCTTCACCTACGAGCAGTACTTC. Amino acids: CASSQGGTGVFTYEQYF.

The CDR3 here is CASSLALPHYGYTF. Here the CDR3 DNA reads TGTGCCAGCAGCTTAGCGCTTCCCCACTATGGCTACACCTTC. V usage is TRBV7-9 and J usage is TRBJ1-2; D is unresolved. Germline-derived CDR1 and CDR2 are SEHNR and FQNEAQ (reference sequence). The CDR3 length is 14 residues. Trimming cost V 0 bases and J 3 bases, with 8 bases left between them.

The CDR3 region is CASSPGTSGRVSYEQYF. The CDR3 coding sequence is TGTGCCAGCAGTCCGGGGACTAGCGGGAGGGTCTCCTACGAGCAGTACTTC. The chain carries TRBV27 and TRBJ2-7, with TRBD2 identical over 16 bases. The CDR3 has 17 residues. V lost 5 bases, J lost 0 bases, and 4 bases stayed unmatched. Germline V gene lookup returns CDR1 MNHEY and CDR2 SMNVEV (reference sequence).

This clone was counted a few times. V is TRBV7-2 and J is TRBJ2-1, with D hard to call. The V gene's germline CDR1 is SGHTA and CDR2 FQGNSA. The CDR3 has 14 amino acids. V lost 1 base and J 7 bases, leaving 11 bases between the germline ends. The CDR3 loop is CASSLGVAKNEQFF. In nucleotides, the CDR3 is TGTGCCAGCAGCTTAGGAGTAGCAAAAAATGAGCAGTTCTTC.

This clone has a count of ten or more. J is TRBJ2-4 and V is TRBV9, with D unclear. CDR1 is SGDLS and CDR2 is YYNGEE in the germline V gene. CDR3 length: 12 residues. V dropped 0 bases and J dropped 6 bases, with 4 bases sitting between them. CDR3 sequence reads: CASSVDGNIQYF. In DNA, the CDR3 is TGTGCCAGCAGCGTAGATGGAAACATTCAGTACTTC.

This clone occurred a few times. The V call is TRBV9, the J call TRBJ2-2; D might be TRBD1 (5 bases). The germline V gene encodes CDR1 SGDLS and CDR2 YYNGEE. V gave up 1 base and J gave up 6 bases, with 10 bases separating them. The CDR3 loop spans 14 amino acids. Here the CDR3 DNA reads TGTGCCAGCAGCGTACGGACACTCCCCGGGGAGCTGTTTTTT. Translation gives CASSVRTLPGELFF.

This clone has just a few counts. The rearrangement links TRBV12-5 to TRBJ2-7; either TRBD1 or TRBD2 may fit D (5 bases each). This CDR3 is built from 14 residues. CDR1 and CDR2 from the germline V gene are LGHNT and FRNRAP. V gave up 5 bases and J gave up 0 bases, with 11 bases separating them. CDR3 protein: CASGPDTSSYEQYF. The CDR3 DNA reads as TGTGCTAGTGGTCCGGACACTAGCTCCTACGAGCAGTACTTC.